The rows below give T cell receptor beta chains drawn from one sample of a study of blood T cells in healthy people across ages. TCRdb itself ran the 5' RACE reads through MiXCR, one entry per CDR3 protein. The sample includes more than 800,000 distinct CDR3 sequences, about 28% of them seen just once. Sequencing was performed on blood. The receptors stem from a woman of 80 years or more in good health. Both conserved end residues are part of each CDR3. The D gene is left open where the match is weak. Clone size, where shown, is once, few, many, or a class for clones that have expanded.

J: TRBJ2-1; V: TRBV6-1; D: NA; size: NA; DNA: TGTGCCAGTAAGACACTAAGCTCCTACAACGAGCAGTTCTTC; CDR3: CASKTLSSYNEQFF
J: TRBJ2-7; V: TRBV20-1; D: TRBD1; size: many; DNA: TGCAGTGCTAGAAAAGGGGACAGGGCAGCCTACGAGCAGTACTTC; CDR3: CSARKGDRAAYEQYF
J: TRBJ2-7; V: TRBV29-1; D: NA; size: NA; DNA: TGCAGCGTTAAGGGAACAAGCGAGCAGTACTTC; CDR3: CSVKGTSEQYF
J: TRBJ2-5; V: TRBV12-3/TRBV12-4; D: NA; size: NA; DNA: TGTGCCAGCAGTCTAAATTTGGCCTTAGAGACCCAGTACTTC; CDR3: CASSLNLALETQYF
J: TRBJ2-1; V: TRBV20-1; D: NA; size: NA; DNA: TGCAGTGCTAGTACGGGGGCTAGCTCCTACAATGAGCAGTTCTTC; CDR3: CSASTGASSYNEQFF
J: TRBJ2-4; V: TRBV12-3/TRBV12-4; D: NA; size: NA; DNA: TGTGCCAGCAGTTTTGGGGGCATTCAGTACTTC; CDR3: CASSFGGIQYF
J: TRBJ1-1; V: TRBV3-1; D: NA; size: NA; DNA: TGTGCCAGCAGCCAGACGGACGGCATGAACACTGAAGCTTTCTTT; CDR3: CASSQTDGMNTEAFF
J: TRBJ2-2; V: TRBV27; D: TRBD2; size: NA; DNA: TGTGCCAGCAGTTTTTCCGGACTAGCGGGACTTACCTGGGAGCTGTTTTTT; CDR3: CASSFSGLAGLTWELFF
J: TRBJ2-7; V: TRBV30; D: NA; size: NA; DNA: TGTGCCTGGAGTAAATTGGGCAGGCCCTACGAGCAGTACTTC; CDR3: CAWSKLGRPYEQYF
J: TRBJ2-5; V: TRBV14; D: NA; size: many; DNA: TGTGCCAGCAGCCGTTGGAGTAGCGGCGGAACCGCGGGGGAGACCCAGTACTTC; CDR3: CASSRWSSGGTAGETQYF
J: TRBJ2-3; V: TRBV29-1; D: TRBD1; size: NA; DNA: TGCAGCGTTGAAGACCCGCGACAGGGCGCAGATACGCAGTATTTT; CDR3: CSVEDPRQGADTQYF
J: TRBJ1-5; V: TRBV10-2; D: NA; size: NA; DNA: TGCGCCAGCATGCAGGGAGGCAATCAGCCCCAGCATTTT; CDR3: CASMQGGNQPQHF
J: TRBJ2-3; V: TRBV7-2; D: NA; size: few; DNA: TGTGTCAGCAGCTTAGACAGTAGCACAGATACGCAGTATTTT; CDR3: CVSSLDSSTDTQYF
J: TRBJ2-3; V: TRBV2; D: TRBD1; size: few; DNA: TGTGCCAGCAGGCTTACAGGGGGCTCAGATACGCAGTATTTT; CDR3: CASRLTGGSDTQYF
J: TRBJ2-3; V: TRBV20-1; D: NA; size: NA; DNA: TGCAGTGCTAGAGCCCTAGCTCAAACAGATACGCAGTATTTT; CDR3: CSARALAQTDTQYF
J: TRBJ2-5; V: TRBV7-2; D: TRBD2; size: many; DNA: TGTGCCAGCAGCTCCGTTCCCATGACTAGCGGGGAGACCCAGTACTTC; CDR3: CASSSVPMTSGETQYF
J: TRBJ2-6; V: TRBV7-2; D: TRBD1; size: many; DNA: TGTGCCAGCAGCCTATGGACAGGGGGCTCTGGGGCCAACGTCCTGACTTTC; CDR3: CASSLWTGGSGANVLTF
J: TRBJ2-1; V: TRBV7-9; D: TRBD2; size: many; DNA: TGTGCCAGCAGCTTACCCCTAGCGGGGGGGCTGGGGGAGCAGTTCTTC; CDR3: CASSLPLAGGLGEQFF
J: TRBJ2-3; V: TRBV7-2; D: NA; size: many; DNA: TGTGCCAGCAGCTTAGGAGGGACACTAAGCACAGATACGCAGTATTTT; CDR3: CASSLGGTLSTDTQYF
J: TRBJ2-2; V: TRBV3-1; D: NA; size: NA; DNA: TGTACCAGCAGCCAAGGCACGATAACCGGGGAGCTGTTTTTT; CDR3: CTSSQGTITGELFF
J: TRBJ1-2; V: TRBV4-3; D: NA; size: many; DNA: TGCGCCAGCAGCCATTCAGGGGTTGGGCTCTATGGCTACACCTTC; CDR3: CASSHSGVGLYGYTF
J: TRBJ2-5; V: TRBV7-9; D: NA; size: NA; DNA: TGTGCCAGCAGCTTAGAGGGATTCCAAGAGACCCAGTACTTC; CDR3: CASSLEGFQETQYF
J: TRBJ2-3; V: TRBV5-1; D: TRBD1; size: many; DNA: TGCGCCAGCAGCTGGGGGACAGGCACAGATACGCAGTATTTT; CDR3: CASSWGTGTDTQYF
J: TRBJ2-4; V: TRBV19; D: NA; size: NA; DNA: TGTGCCAGTAGCGGGACCTTTATAGCCAAAAACATTCAGTACTTC; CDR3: CASSGTFIAKNIQYF
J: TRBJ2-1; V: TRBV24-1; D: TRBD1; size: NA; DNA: TGTGCCACCAGTGATTCAGGGACAGGGGAGCAGTTCTTC; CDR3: CATSDSGTGEQFF
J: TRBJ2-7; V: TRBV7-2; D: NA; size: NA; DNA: TGTGCCAGCAGCCCGGCTCTTGGGATTGGGGAGCAGTACTTC; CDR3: CASSPALGIGEQYF
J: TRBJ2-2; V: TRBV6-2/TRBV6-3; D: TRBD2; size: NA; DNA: TGTGCCAGCAGTTACTCAAGTGGCGGGGGGGCCGCCGGGGAGCTGTTTTTT; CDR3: CASSYSSGGGAAGELFF
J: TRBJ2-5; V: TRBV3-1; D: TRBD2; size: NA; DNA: TGTGCCAGCAGCGACCGGGACTACTCCTACAATGAGCAGTACTTC; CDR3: CASSDRDYSYNEQYF
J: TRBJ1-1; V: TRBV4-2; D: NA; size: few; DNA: TGTGCCAGCAGCCAACAAGTCCGGACAGAGAACACTGAAGCTTTCTTT; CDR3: CASSQQVRTENTEAFF
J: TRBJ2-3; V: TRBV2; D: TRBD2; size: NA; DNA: TGTGCCAGCACCAAGGCGGGGGGGAGCACAGATACGCAGTATTTT; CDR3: CASTKAGGSTDTQYF
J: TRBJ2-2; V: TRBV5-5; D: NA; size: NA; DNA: TGTGCCAGCAGCGGCAAGACAGGTGCGCTTTCCGGGGAGCTGTTTTTT; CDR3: CASSGKTGALSGELFF
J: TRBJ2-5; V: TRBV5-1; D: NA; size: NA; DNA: TGCGCCAGCAGCTTGAACGGGCGCCTACAGTACCAAGAGACCCAGTACTTC; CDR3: CASSLNGRLQYQETQYF
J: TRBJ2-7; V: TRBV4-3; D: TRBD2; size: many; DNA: TGCGCCAGCAGCCAAAGACTAGCGGCCCCCTTCGACGAGCAGTACTTC; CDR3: CASSQRLAAPFDEQYF
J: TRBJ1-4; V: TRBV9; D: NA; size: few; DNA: TGTGCCAGCAGCGTAGGTTTTAATGAAAAACTGTTTTTT; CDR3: CASSVGFNEKLFF
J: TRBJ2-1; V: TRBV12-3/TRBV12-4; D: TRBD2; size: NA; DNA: TGTGCCAGCAGTTTAGTCGGACTAGCAGATAACAATGAGCAGTTCTTC; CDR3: CASSLVGLADNNEQFF
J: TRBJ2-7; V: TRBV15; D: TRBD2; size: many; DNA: TGTGCCACCAGCAGAGATCGAAGGCGGGGGGACGAGCAGTACTTC; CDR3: CATSRDRRRGDEQYF
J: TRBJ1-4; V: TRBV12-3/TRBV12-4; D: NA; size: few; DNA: TGTGCCAGCAGTGGGGGCCATGTGGGAGAAAAACTGTTTTTT; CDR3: CASSGGHVGEKLFF
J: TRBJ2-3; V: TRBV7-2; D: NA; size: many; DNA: TGTGCCAGCAGCTTACTACAGTACACAGATACGCAGTATTTT; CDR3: CASSLLQYTDTQYF
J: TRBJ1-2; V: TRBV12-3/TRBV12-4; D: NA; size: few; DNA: TGTGCCAGCTGTTCCCCCTCCATACGGGTAACCGGCTACACCTTC; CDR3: CASCSPSIRVTGYTF
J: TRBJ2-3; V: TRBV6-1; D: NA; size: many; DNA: TGTGCCAGCAGGATCGATTCTGGGGATACGCAGTATTTT; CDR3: CASRIDSGDTQYF
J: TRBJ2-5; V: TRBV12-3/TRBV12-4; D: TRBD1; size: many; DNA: TGTGCCAGCACCCTACAGGGGGCGATACAAGAGACCCAGTACTTC; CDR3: CASTLQGAIQETQYF
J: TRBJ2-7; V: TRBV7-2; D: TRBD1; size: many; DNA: TGTGCCAGCAGCCCAAAGACCGGGACAGGGGGCGCTGGGTACGAGCAGTACTTC; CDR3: CASSPKTGTGGAGYEQYF
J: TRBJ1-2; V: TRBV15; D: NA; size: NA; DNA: TGTACCACCAGCAGAGCCCCAACGGGGGGTCGGGGCTACACCTTC; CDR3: CTTSRAPTGGRGYTF
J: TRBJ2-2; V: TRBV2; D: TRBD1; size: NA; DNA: TGTGCCAGCAGGACAGGGGCGAACACCGGGGAGCTGTTTTTT; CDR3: CASRTGANTGELFF
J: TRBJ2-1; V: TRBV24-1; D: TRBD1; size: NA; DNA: TGTGCCACCAGTGTGGGTCGTGGACAGGGCCGGGATGAGCAGTTCTTC; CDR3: CATSVGRGQGRDEQFF
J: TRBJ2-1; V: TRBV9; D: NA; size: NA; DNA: TGTGCCAGCAGCGCCTGGGAGAATGAGCAGTTCTTC; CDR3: CASSAWENEQFF
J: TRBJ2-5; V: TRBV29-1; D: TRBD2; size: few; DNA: TGCAGCGTTAAGCGGGGGGCTAGTCAAGAGGCCCAGTACTTC; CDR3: CSVKRGASQEAQYF
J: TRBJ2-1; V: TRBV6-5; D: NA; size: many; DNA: TGTGCCAGCAGTGGAAACAATGAGCAGTTCTTC; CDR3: CASSGNNEQFF